What follows are 24 T cell receptor beta chains derived from one specimen sequenced in a study of PD-L1 blockade in urothelial cancer. The repertoire was sequenced with immunoSEQ multiplex PCR; TCRdb's copy has only in-frame clones and lacks some. The top ten clones hold approximately 6% of a sample with some 54,000 clones, roughly 84% of them seen once. The specimen was PBMCs, collected around atezolizumab (anti-PD-L1) treatment. These receptor sequences come from a middle-aged man with urothelial cancer.

J is TRBJ2-7 and V is TRBV5-1, with 10 bases matching TRBD1. The length of the CDR3 is 13 residues. Trimming cost V 7 bases and J 5 bases; bases outside gene matches: 6. Germline-derived CDR1 and CDR2 are SGHRS and YFSETQ. The CDR3 DNA sequence: TGCGCCAGCCGAGATGGGACAGGGGACGAGCAGTACTTC. It encodes CASRDGTGDEQYF.

V and J are TRBV5-5 and TRBJ1-2; 7 nucleotides line up with TRBD1. Germline assignment: CDR1 SGHKS and CDR2 YYEKEE (reference sequence). CDR3 length: 13 amino acids. J lost 6 bases, V lost 3 bases, and 5 bases had no gene match. Here the CDR3 reads CASSSRQGHGYTF. Here the CDR3 DNA reads TGTGCCAGCAGCTCCCGACAGGGTCATGGCTACACCTTC.

This clone has only one observation. The chain uses TRBV19 and TRBJ2-7; TRBD2 matches 10 bases. Germline loops: CDR1 LNHDA, CDR2 SQIVND (reference sequence). This CDR3 is built from 15 residues. V gave up 2 bases and J gave up 6 bases; unmatched junction bases: 7. In nucleotides, the CDR3 is TGTGCCAGTAGTATAAACCTAGCGGGAGTTTCCGAGCAGTACTTC. Residues: CASSINLAGVSEQYF.

This chain uses TRBV7-9 with TRBJ2-6; 9 bases align to TRBD1. Germline loops: CDR1 SEHNR, CDR2 FQNEAQ (reference sequence). CDR3 length: 16 amino acids. V was clipped by 4 bases and J by 4 bases; unmatched bases: 5. The CDR3, as DNA: TGTGCCAGCAGCTCATACAGGGGGCCAGGGGCCAACGTCCTGACTTTC. Protein sequence: CASSSYRGPGANVLTF.

The V and J genes are TRBV30 and TRBJ1-3, with D perhaps matching TRBD1 (6 bases). The germline V and J ends were trimmed by 2 bases and 1 base, with 12 bases remaining between them. Germline CDR1 is GTSNPN and CDR2 is SVGIG (reference sequence). The CDR3 loop spans 15 amino acids. The CDR3 is CAWSITGKSGNTIYF. DNA of the CDR3: TGTGCCTGGAGTATAACAGGGAAATCTGGAAACACCATATATTTT.

This sequence joins TRBV28 and TRBJ2-7; D is perhaps TRBD2 (5 bases). The V gene lost 5 bases and the J gene lost 4 bases, with 12 bases spanning the gap. Germline V gene data show CDR1 as MDHEN and CDR2 as SYDVKM. The CDR3 is 13 residues long. Here the CDR3 reads CASSENGLYEQYF. The CDR3 region has the DNA TGTGCCAGCAGTGAGAACGGACTTTACGAGCAGTACTTC.

The rearrangement uses TRBV29-1 and TRBJ2-7; D gene unclear. The CDR3 covers 11 residues. CDR1 and CDR2 from the germline V gene are SQVTM and ANQGSEA. The ends were cut back, 4 bases at V and 7 bases at J, with 11 bases in the middle. CDR3 protein: CSVVAGLEQYF. The DNA for the CDR3 is TGCAGCGTTGTGGCAGGCTTGGAGCAGTACTTC.

The CDR3 is CASSPRPDRLNTEAFF. Here the CDR3 DNA reads TGTGCCAGCAGCCCCCGACCGGACAGACTGAACACTGAAGCTTTCTTT. The chain couples TRBV5-5 to TRBJ1-1; weak D call: TRBD1 (6 bases). The germline V and J ends were trimmed by 4 bases and 0 bases, with 16 bases remaining between them. This CDR3 contains 16 residues. CDR1 is SGHKS, CDR2 YYEKEE, per germline (reference sequence).

J is TRBJ1-5 and V is TRBV27, with D possibly TRBD1 on 5 matching bases. This CDR3 region has 15 residues. CDR1 and CDR2 from the germline V gene are MNHEY and SMNVEV (reference sequence). V was cut by 4 bases and J by 2 bases, with 12 bases left in between. CDR3 DNA: TGTGCCAGCAGTTGGGATGGGGGGGGCAATCAGCCCCAGCATTTT. Protein: CASSWDGGGNQPQHF.

This clone was seen a few times. The chain links TRBV6-5 to TRBJ1-1; TRBD1 is a possible D gene (6 bases). Trimming pared 2 bases from V and 8 bases from J, leaving 6 bases between. Germline loops: CDR1 MNHEY, CDR2 SVGAGI. The length of the CDR3 is 11 residues. The CDR3: CASSYGTEAFF. In nucleotides, the CDR3 is TGTGCCAGCAGTTACGGGACAGAAGCTTTCTTT.

The chain has TRBV19 and TRBJ2-5; TRBD1 matches 7 bases. CDR1 and CDR2 from the germline V gene are LNHDA and SQIVND (reference sequence). V was clipped by 4 bases and J by 3 bases; unmatched bases: 8. This CDR3 is 15 amino acids long. The CDR3 protein is CASSTSGTAKETQYF. The CDR3 DNA follows: TGTGCCAGTAGTACCTCAGGGACAGCGAAAGAGACCCAGTACTTC.

Here the CDR3 DNA reads TGTGCCAGCAGCTACAGGGCAGGTGATGGCTACACCTTC. Translating it yields CASSYRAGDGYTF. The J gene is TRBJ1-2, the V gene TRBV7-9, with D tentatively TRBD1 (6 bases). This CDR3 is 13 amino acids long. Trimming pared 4 bases from V and 6 bases from J, leaving 12 bases between. Germline CDR1 is SEHNR and CDR2 is FQNEAQ (reference sequence).

The J gene is TRBJ1-1, the V gene TRBV7-8; D perhaps matches TRBD1 (5 bases). The germline V gene has CDR1 SGHVS and CDR2 FQNEAQ. The ends were cut back, 3 bases at V and 2 bases at J, with 16 bases in the middle. CDR3 length: 16 amino acids. The CDR3 DNA reads as TGTGCCAGCAGCTTTAGACAGTCCCACGTCAACACTGAAGCTTTCTTT. Translating it yields CASSFRQSHVNTEAFF. Filled out from reference TRBV7-8 and TRBJ1-1, the complete variable domain reads GAGVSQSPRYKVAKRGQDVALRCDPISGHVSLFWYQQALGQGPEFLTYFQNEAQLDKSGLPSDRFFAERPEGSVSTLKIQRTQQEDSAVYLCASSFRQSHVNTEAFFGQGTRLTVV.

A single count supports this clone. The chain links TRBV18 to TRBJ2-7, with TRBD1 identical over 9 bases. Unmatched junction bases numbered 8, after V lost 3 bases and J lost 5 bases. CDR3 length equals 15 residues. CDR1 and CDR2 from the germline V gene are KGHSH and LQKENI. The CDR3 loop reads CASSPKTGGGDEQYF. The CDR3 DNA reads TGTGCCAGCTCACCGAAAACAGGGGGCGGCGACGAGCAGTACTTC.

The chain carries TRBV4-1 and TRBJ2-1; D may be TRBD2 (7 bases). The CDR3 is 15 amino acids. V was clipped by 3 bases and J by 6 bases, with 15 bases between them. Germline values: CDR1 MGHRA, CDR2 YSYEKL. In DNA, the CDR3 is TGCGCCAGCAGCCAGGGGGGGGCTAGCGGCAATGAGCAGTTCTTC. It translates to CASSQGGASGNEQFF.

The chain uses TRBV2 and TRBJ2-7; 8 bases align to TRBD1. Germline-derived CDR1 and CDR2 are SNHLY and FYNNEI. The V gene end was trimmed by 6 bases and the J gene end by 5 bases; junction bases not matched to a gene: 6. The CDR3 length is 13 residues. In DNA form, the CDR3 reads TGTGCCAGCAGCAGGACAGGGAGTCACGAGCAGTACTTC. It encodes CASSRTGSHEQYF.

There are a few counts of this clone. The V and J genes are TRBV19 and TRBJ2-7; 12 bases align to TRBD1. This CDR3 region has 12 residues. The germline gives CDR1 LNHDA, CDR2 SQIVND (reference sequence). V shed 8 bases and J 6 bases; nucleotides not matched to a gene: 2. The CDR3 reads CASGTGGSEQYF. The CDR3 nucleotides read TGTGCCAGTGGGACAGGGGGCTCCGAGCAGTACTTC.

This clone was picked up a small number of times. The V and J genes are TRBV10-3 and TRBJ1-4; 10 bases line up with TRBD1. This CDR3 has 14 amino acids. After removal of 10 bases from V and 8 bases from J, the junction contained 10 bases not matched to a gene. CDR1 is ENHRY and CDR2 is SYGVKD in the germline V gene. CDR3 nucleotides: TGTGCCACCCAACCGGGACAGGGGTCGGAAAAACTGTTTTTT. Translated: CATQPGQGSEKLFF.

The CDR3 protein is CATSRALPETQYF. For the CDR3, the DNA is TGTGCCACCAGCAGAGCCCTCCCAGAGACCCAGTACTTC. The chain employs TRBV15 and TRBJ2-5; D unclear. The CDR3 runs 13 residues. Germline-derived CDR1 and CDR2 are LNHNV and YYDKDF (reference sequence). V was shortened by 1 base and J by 4 bases, with 7 bases between the two germline ends.

This clone appeared a few times. A read error may produce the germline difference seen at one junction end. This chain connects TRBV6-6 to TRBJ1-2, with a weak D call TRBD1 (5 bases). The CDR3 consists of 12 residues. From germline, CDR1 is MNHNY and CDR2 SVGAGI (reference sequence). CDR3 nucleotides: TGTGCCAGCAGGCCAGGGACTTCCCATTTTCTCTTC. Residues: CASRPGTSHFLF.

The chain is built from TRBV28 and TRBJ2-1, with 7 bases fitting TRBD2. V dropped 2 bases and J dropped 15; count of bases not matched to a gene: 7. CDR1 MDHEN and CDR2 SYDVKM come from the germline V gene. The CDR3 contains 12 residues. The CDR3 protein is CASSLGGSFPFF. The CDR3 nucleotides read TGTGCCAGCAGTTTAGGCGGGAGTTTCCCGTTCTTC.

This clone was found a few times. The rearrangement links TRBV11-2 to TRBJ2-4, with D perhaps TRBD2 (5 bases). The CDR3 loop spans 14 amino acids. Germline V gives CDR1 SGHAT, CDR2 FQNNGV. Trimming removed 8 bases from V and 2 bases from J, with 13 bases in between. The CDR3 reads CASAGGETKNIQYF. In DNA form, the CDR3 reads TGTGCCAGCGCGGGCGGAGAGACCAAAAACATTCAGTACTTC.

This clone was seen only once. The chain recombines TRBV7-6 with TRBJ1-3; possible D gene TRBD1, 6 bases. The CDR3 loop spans 16 amino acids. CDR1 is SGHVS, CDR2 FNYEAQ, per germline. Trimming removed 1 base from V and 1 base from J, with 11 bases in between. CDR3 bases: TGTGCCAGCAGCTTAGACAGGGCCTTTTCTGGAAACACCATATATTTT. Protein sequence: CASSLDRAFSGNTIYF.

The chain joins TRBV7-9 to TRBJ2-5; maybe TRBD2 (6 bases). V gave up 0 bases and J gave up 5 bases, with 10 bases separating them. The length of the CDR3 is 14 residues. The V gene's germline CDR1 is SEHNR and CDR2 FQNEAQ (reference sequence). CDR3 loop: CASSLASRGETQYF. The DNA for the CDR3 is TGTGCCAGCAGCTTAGCGTCTCGGGGGGAGACCCAGTACTTC.